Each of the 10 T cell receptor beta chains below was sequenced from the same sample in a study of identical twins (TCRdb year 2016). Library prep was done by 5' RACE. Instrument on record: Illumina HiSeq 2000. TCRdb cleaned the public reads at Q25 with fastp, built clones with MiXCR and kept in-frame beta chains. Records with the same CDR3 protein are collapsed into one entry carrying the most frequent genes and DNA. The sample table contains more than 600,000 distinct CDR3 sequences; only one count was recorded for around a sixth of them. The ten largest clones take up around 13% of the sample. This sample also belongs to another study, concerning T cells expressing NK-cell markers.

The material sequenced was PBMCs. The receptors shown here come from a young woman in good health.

CDR3 sequence: CSAFGTSGDNEQFF. The CDR3 DNA sequence: TGCAGTGCGTTTGGGACTAGCGGCGACAATGAGCAGTTCTTC. The V call is TRBV20-1, the J call TRBJ2-1, with 11 bases aligning to TRBD2. Germline V gene sequence: CDR1 DFQATT, CDR2 SNEGSKA (reference sequence). J was trimmed by 5 bases and V by 6 bases; bases with no gene match: 6. This CDR3 contains 14 residues.

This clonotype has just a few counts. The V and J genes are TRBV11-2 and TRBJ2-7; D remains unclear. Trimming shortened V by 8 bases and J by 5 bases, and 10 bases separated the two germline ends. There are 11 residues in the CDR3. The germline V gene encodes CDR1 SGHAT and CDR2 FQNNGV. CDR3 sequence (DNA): TGTGCCAGCTTGGTAGGTGACGAGCAGTACTTC. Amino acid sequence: CASLVGDEQYF.

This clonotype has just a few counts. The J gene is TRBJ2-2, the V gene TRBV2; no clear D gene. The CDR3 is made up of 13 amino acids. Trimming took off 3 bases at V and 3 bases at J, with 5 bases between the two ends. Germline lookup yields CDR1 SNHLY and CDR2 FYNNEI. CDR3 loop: CASSEEHTGELFF. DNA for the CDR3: TGTGCCAGCAGTGAGGAGCACACCGGGGAGCTGTTTTTT.

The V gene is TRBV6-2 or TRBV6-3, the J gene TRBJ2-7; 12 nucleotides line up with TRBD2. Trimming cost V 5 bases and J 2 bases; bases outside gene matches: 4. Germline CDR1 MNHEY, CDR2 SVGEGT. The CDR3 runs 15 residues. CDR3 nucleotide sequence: TGTGCCAGCAGTGACAGACTAGCGGGAGCCTACGAGCAGTACTTC. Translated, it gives CASSDRLAGAYEQYF.

CDR3 in DNA: TGTGCCAGCAGTGAGGCTAGCGGAACCAGGGGGGAGCTGTTTTTT. Its protein product is CASSEASGTRGELFF. The chain combines TRBV25-1 with TRBJ2-2; 7 nucleotides align to TRBD2. V shed 3 bases, J shed 8 bases, and the junction held 9 bases outside the gene matches. CDR1 and CDR2 from the germline V gene are MGHDK and SYGVNS. There are 15 residues in the CDR3.

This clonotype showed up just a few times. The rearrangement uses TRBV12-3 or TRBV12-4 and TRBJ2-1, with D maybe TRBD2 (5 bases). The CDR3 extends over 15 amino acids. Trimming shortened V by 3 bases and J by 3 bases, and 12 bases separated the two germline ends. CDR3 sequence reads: CASSFSFRDYNEQFF. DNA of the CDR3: TGTGCCAGCAGTTTTAGCTTCCGGGACTACAATGAGCAGTTCTTC.

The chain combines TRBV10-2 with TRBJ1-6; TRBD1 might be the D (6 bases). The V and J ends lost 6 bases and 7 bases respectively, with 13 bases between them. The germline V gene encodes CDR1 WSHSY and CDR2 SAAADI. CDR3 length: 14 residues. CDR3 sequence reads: CASRGTYANSPLHF. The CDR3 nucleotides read TGCGCCAGCAGGGGGACATATGCGAATTCACCCCTCCACTTT.

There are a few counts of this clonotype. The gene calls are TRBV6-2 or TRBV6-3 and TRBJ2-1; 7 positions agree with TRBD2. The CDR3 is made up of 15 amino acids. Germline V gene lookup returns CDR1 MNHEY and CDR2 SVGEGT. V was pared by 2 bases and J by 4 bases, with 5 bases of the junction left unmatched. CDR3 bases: TGTGCCAGCAGTTACGTAGCGGGTCGTTACAATGAGCAGTTCTTC. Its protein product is CASSYVAGRYNEQFF.

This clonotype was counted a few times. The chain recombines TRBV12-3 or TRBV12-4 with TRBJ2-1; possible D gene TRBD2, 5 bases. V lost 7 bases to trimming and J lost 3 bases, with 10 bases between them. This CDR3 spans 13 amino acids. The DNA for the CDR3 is TGTGCCAGCACCCCGGGATTCTACAATGAGCAGTTCTTC. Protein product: CASTPGFYNEQFF.

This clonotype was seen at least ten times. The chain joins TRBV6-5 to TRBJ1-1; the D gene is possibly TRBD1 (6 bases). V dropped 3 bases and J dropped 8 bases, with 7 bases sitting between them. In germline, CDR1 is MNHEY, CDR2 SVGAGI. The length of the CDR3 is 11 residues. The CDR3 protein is CASSYGQEAFF. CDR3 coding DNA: TGTGCCAGCAGTTATGGACAGGAAGCTTTCTTT.